The source of this T cell receptor beta chain is a study of blood T cell repertoires in COVID-19. The wider study: Sites in the United States, Italy and Spain provided acute and convalescent COVID-19 samples. T cells, B-cell-depleted T cells, or PBMCs supplied cDNA or gDNA.

Produced via immunoSEQ multiplex PCR; TCRdb's table is partial and in-frame only. The data hold about half a million clones, with approximately 92% observed a single time. Patients of the Seattle cohort, enrolled during active infection, were followed longitudinally. The CDR3 loop spans 13 amino acids. In germline, CDR1 is SQVTM, CDR2 ANQGSEA. The V and J ends lost 3 bases and 0 bases respectively, with 9 bases between them. The sequence came from a man between 18 and 29 years old with COVID-19, enrolled during active disease. This chain uses TRBV29-1 with TRBJ2-7; D not certain. Material for sequencing was peripheral blood. This CDR3 reads CSVENADSYEQYF. The DNA for the CDR3 is TGCAGCGTTGAGAATGCAGACTCCTACGAGCAGTACTTC.